The clone carrying this T cell receptor (beta chain) was found many times. The source of the sample is a study of T cells after yellow fever vaccination. Per germline, CDR1 LGHDT and CDR2 YNNKEL (reference sequence). This CDR3 contains 15 residues. V gave up 4 bases and J gave up 2 bases; unmatched junction bases: 7. TCRdb fed the 5' RACE reads into MiXCR, producing one record per CDR3 protein. The sample has about 360,000 distinct CDR3 sequences, about 6.2% seen once. Sequencing used PBMCs, obtained 5 days after the yellow fever booster vaccination. This TCR was sampled from a man younger than 45 who received the YFV17D yellow fever vaccine. The chain couples TRBV3-1 to TRBJ1-2, with 7 bases lining up with TRBD1. CDR3: CASSLGTVQNYGYTF. The DNA of the CDR3 is TGTGCCAGCAGCCTAGGGACAGTTCAGAACTATGGCTACACCTTC.